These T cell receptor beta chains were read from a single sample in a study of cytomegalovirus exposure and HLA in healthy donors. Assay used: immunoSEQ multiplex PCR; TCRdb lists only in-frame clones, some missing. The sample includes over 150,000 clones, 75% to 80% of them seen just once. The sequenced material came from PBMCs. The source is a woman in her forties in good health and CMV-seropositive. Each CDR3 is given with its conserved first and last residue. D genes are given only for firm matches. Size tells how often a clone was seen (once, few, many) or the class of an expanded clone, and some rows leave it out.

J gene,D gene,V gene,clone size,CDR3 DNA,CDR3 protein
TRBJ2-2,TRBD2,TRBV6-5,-,TGTGCCAGCAGTTATTCACTGGGGGGGTTGGCCGGGGAGCTGTTTTTT,CASSYSLGGLAGELFF
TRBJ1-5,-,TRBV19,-,TGTGCCAGTTGGGCCAGGCAAAGCAATCAGCCCCAGCATTTT,CASWARQSNQPQHF
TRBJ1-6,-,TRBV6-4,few,TGTGCCAGCAGTGCCCGGTTGGATTCACCCCTCCACTTT,CASSARLDSPLHF
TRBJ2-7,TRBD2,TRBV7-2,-,TGTGCCAGCAGCTCCGGGAGCGGGGGAGCTGACTACGAGCAGTACTTC,CASSSGSGGADYEQYF
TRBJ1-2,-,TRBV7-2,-,TGTGCCAGCAGCTTAGAACAGAGAGCCTATGGCTACACCTTC,CASSLEQRAYGYTF
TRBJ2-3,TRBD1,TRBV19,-,TGTGCCAGTAGCTACGGACAGGGGGCATCAGATACGCAGTATTTT,CASSYGQGASDTQYF
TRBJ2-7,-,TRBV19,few,TGTGCCAGTAGTATCCGGGTAGGAAGTTACGAGCAGTACTTC,CASSIRVGSYEQYF
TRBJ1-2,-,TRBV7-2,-,TGTGCCAGCAGCTTAGCCTTCCAGGGTCGAGGCTACACCTTC,CASSLAFQGRGYTF
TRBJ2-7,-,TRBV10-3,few,TGTGCCATCAGTGACAGCTACGAGCAGTACTTC,CAISDSYEQYF
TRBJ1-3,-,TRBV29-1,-,TGCAGCCCTCTCCACATTCGAGGTTTGTCCTCTGGAAACACCATATATTTT,CSPLHIRGLSSGNTIYF
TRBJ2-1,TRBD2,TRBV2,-,TGTGCCAGCAGAGGACTAGCGGGGTACAATGAGCAGTTCTTC,CASRGLAGYNEQFF
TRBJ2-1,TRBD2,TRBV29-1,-,TGCAGCGTTGAACTGGGACTAGCGGGATTGGGTGAGCAGTTCTTC,CSVELGLAGLGEQFF
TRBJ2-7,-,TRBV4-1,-,TGCGCCAGCAGCCAAGAGGCCCCCCGGGCAGGGTCCCCCTACGAGCAGTACTTC,CASSQEAPRAGSPYEQYF
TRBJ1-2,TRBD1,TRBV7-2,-,TGTGCCAGCAGCTTAGCGGGGTCGGGACAGTCTCGAGGCTACACCTTC,CASSLAGSGQSRGYTF
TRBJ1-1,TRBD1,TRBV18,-,TGTGCCAGCTCACTACAGGGGACGGACACTGAAGCTTTCTTT,CASSLQGTDTEAFF
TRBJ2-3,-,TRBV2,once,TGTGCCAGCCAAGGGGGACTAAGCACAGATACGCAGTATTTT,CASQGGLSTDTQYF